The rows below give T cell receptor beta chains drawn from one sample of a study of blood T cell repertoires in COVID-19. Clones were sequenced by immunoSEQ multiplex PCR, and TCRdb holds only the in-frame ones, with some missing. The table records over 200,000 clones, approximately 86% of them present only once. Sequencing input: peripheral blood. The source is a woman in her twenties or thirties who had recovered from COVID-19. Both conserved end residues are part of each CDR3. Fields, in order: J gene, V gene, clone size, D gene, CDR3 DNA, CDR3 protein. A D gene is named only where the DNA matches it firmly. Clone size is shown for a subset of rows, as once, few, many or a class of expanded clone.

J: TRBJ2-2; V: TRBV7-9; size: once; D: TRBD1; DNA: TGTGCCAGCAGCCAACGACAGGGCTACACCGGGGAGCTGTTTTTT; CDR3: CASSQRQGYTGELFF
J: TRBJ2-5; V: TRBV18; size: -; D: -; DNA: TGTGCCAGCTCAGGAGGGGCCGAGGAGACCCAGTACTTC; CDR3: CASSGGAEETQYF
J: TRBJ2-1; V: TRBV7-9; size: -; D: -; DNA: TGTGCCAGCAGCCCCTTGCCCCCGGGACAAGTCAATGAGCAGTTCTTC; CDR3: CASSPLPPGQVNEQFF
J: TRBJ2-4; V: TRBV27; size: -; D: TRBD2; DNA: TGTGCCAGCAGCGATGGGACTACAGCCAAAAACATTCAGTACTTC; CDR3: CASSDGTTAKNIQYF
J: TRBJ2-3; V: TRBV5-5; size: -; D: TRBD2; DNA: TGTGCCAGCAGCTTGGCTAGGGCGGGGGGGAGCACAGATACGCAGTATTTT; CDR3: CASSLARAGGSTDTQYF
J: TRBJ1-2; V: TRBV19; size: -; D: -; DNA: TGTGCCAGCCCAGGGGCCCGGGAAACCTTC; CDR3: CASPGARETF
J: TRBJ1-3; V: TRBV7-7; size: -; D: -; DNA: TGTGCCAGCAGCTTAAATCACGACTTCGGAAACACCATATATTTT; CDR3: CASSLNHDFGNTIYF
J: TRBJ2-7; V: TRBV4-1; size: -; D: -; DNA: TGCGCCAGCAGCCAAGATCCAGGGGACCTCTACGAGCAGTACTTC; CDR3: CASSQDPGDLYEQYF
J: TRBJ1-6; V: TRBV27; size: -; D: -; DNA: TGTGCCAGCAGTTTACGGAATTCACCCCTCCACTTT; CDR3: CASSLRNSPLHF
J: TRBJ2-2; V: TRBV7-2; size: -; D: TRBD1; DNA: TGTGCCAGCAGCTCAGGGGGCGGGCTAAACACCGGGGAGCTGTTTTTT; CDR3: CASSSGGGLNTGELFF
J: TRBJ1-5; V: TRBV19; size: -; D: -; DNA: TGTGCCAGTAGTAAGGGCCCCGAGGGTTTTAGCAATCAGCCCCAGCATTTT; CDR3: CASSKGPEGFSNQPQHF
J: TRBJ2-3; V: TRBV5-1; size: -; D: TRBD2; DNA: TGCGCCAGCAGCTTTGGACTAGCGGGGGGGGCAGATACGCAGTATTTT; CDR3: CASSFGLAGGADTQYF
J: TRBJ1-5; V: TRBV19; size: -; D: -; DNA: TGTGCCAGTAATCCGGTACCCAATCAGCCCCAGCATTTT; CDR3: CASNPVPNQPQHF
J: TRBJ2-2; V: TRBV4-3; size: -; D: -; DNA: TGCGCCAGCAGCCAAGCGGCGGAACTCCTTGGGAACACCGGGGAGCTGTTTTTT; CDR3: CASSQAAELLGNTGELFF
J: TRBJ2-7; V: TRBV5-5; size: -; D: -; DNA: TGTGCCAGCAGCTTGGTGCCGGGGTACGAGCAGTACTTC; CDR3: CASSLVPGYEQYF
J: TRBJ2-4; V: TRBV7-2; size: -; D: TRBD2; DNA: TGTGCCAGCAGCTTAGAGTCGGGAGGGAGGAACATTCAGTACTTC; CDR3: CASSLESGGRNIQYF
J: TRBJ1-3; V: TRBV7-9; size: -; D: -; DNA: TGTGCCAGCAGCTTAACAGGTCCTGGAAACACCATATATTTT; CDR3: CASSLTGPGNTIYF
J: TRBJ1-1; V: TRBV27; size: -; D: -; DNA: TGTGCCAGCAGTTATATCAAGGGGGCTGAAGCTTTCTTT; CDR3: CASSYIKGAEAFF
J: TRBJ1-4; V: TRBV5-1; size: -; D: -; DNA: TGCGCCAGCAGCGGGGGGTTGGCGACAACTAATGAAAAACTGTTTTTT; CDR3: CASSGGLATTNEKLFF
J: TRBJ2-7; V: TRBV21-1; size: -; D: -; DNA: TGTGCCAGCAGCAGAGAGGGGACAGGGCGGAGGGTAGTCTACGAGCAGTACTTC; CDR3: CASSREGTGRRVVYEQYF
J: TRBJ2-7; V: TRBV2; size: -; D: TRBD2; DNA: TGTGCCAGCAAAAGCACTAGCGGGGCCTTCGGCGAGCAGTACTTC; CDR3: CASKSTSGAFGEQYF
J: TRBJ2-1; V: TRBV15; size: -; D: TRBD2; DNA: TGTGCCACCAGCAGAACCCCTAGCGGGGGGGGCCTGTCGCGAGGGCATGAGCAGTTCTTC; CDR3: CATSRTPSGGGLSRGHEQFF
J: TRBJ2-2; V: TRBV5-4; size: -; D: TRBD1; DNA: TGTGCCAGCACACGACAGGGTCCCGGGGAGCTGTTTTTT; CDR3: CASTRQGPGELFF
J: TRBJ1-5; V: TRBV12-3/TRBV12-4; size: -; D: TRBD1; DNA: TGTGCCAGCAGCCCGACAGGGGATCAGCCCCAGCATTTT; CDR3: CASSPTGDQPQHF
J: TRBJ2-1; V: TRBV5-1; size: -; D: TRBD1; DNA: TGCGCCAGCAGCCCCGGGACAGGGATTTCCAATGAGCAGTTCTTC; CDR3: CASSPGTGISNEQFF
J: TRBJ1-1; V: TRBV5-4; size: -; D: -; DNA: TGTGCCAGCAGCCCGGGACAACTAATGAACACTGAAGCTTTCTTT; CDR3: CASSPGQLMNTEAFF
J: TRBJ2-1; V: TRBV7-7; size: once; D: -; DNA: TGTGCCAGCAGCCCCCGGGTGACCTCCTACAATGAGCAGTTCTTC; CDR3: CASSPRVTSYNEQFF
J: TRBJ1-2; V: TRBV2; size: -; D: TRBD1; DNA: TGTGCCAGCAGTCGCGGACAGGGGGCTAATAGCTATGGCTACACCTTC; CDR3: CASSRGQGANSYGYTF
J: TRBJ1-5; V: TRBV18; size: -; D: TRBD1; DNA: TGTGCCAGCTCACAGGACAGGCATCAGCCCCAGCATTTT; CDR3: CASSQDRHQPQHF
J: TRBJ2-5; V: TRBV7-2; size: -; D: TRBD2; DNA: TGTGCCAGCAGCTTGGGGCGGGGGGAGACCCAGTACTTC; CDR3: CASSLGRGETQYF
J: TRBJ1-5; V: TRBV7-2; size: -; D: -; DNA: TGTGCCAGCAGTACGGGACGGCGGGGGCAGCCCCAGCATTTT; CDR3: CASSTGRRGQPQHF